The 24 T cell receptor beta chains below all came from one sample that was sequenced in a study of CD8+ T cells in alopecia areata. cDNA prepared by RNA extraction and subsequent reverse transcription served as the template for sequencing. Only in-frame clones appear in the TCRdb table, and some are missing; sequencing was by immunoSEQ multiplex PCR. The profile shows 200,000 or so clones, around 62% of them singletons. The source was CD4+ T cells sorted from blood, collected at week 0. The receptors stem from a human donor with alopecia areata.

V is TRBV9 and J is TRBJ2-5, with TRBD2 matching over 11 bases. The V gene end was trimmed by 3 bases and the J gene end by 2 bases; junction bases not matched to a gene: 3. Germline lookup yields CDR1 SGDLS and CDR2 YYNGEE. The CDR3 is 15 amino acids. The CDR3 sequence is CASSGTSGLQETQYF. CDR3 sequence (DNA): TGTGCCAGCAGCGGGACTAGCGGGCTACAAGAGACCCAGTACTTC.

The rearrangement joins TRBV4-2 to TRBJ2-1; 10 nucleotides agree with TRBD2. This CDR3 is 15 amino acids long. The junction had 7 bases not matched to a gene; V was cut back by 7 bases and J by 4 bases. CDR1 and CDR2 (germline): LGHNA, YNFKEQ. The CDR3 loop reads CASTRDSGRYNEQFF. Here the CDR3 DNA reads TGTGCCAGCACTCGAGATAGCGGGAGGTACAATGAGCAGTTCTTC.

This clone was seen a handful of times. The chain recombines TRBV2 with TRBJ2-4; 7 nucleotides line up with TRBD2. Germline CDR1 and CDR2: SNHLY and FYNNEI. The length of the CDR3 is 13 residues. The J segment lost 7 bases and the V segment lost 4 bases, leaving 4 bases of the junction unmatched. Written as DNA, the CDR3 is TGTGCCAGCAGTGCGGGAGGAGCGAACATTCAGTACTTC. The encoded protein is CASSAGGANIQYF. The whole variable domain, remainder taken from reference TRBV2 and TRBJ2-4, is EPEVTQTPSHQVTQMGQEVILRCVPISNHLYFYWYRQILGQKVEFLVSFYNNEISEKSEIFDDQFSVERPDGSNFTLKIRSTKLEDSAMYFCASSAGGANIQYFGAGTRLSVL.

The V gene is TRBV30, the J gene TRBJ1-3; D possibly corresponds to TRBD1 (5 bases). The length of the CDR3 is 14 residues. V lost 6 bases to trimming and J lost 2 bases, with 14 bases between them. Germline loops: CDR1 GTSNPN, CDR2 SVGIG (reference sequence). CDR3 amino acids: CACHRKGTGNTIYF. In DNA form, the CDR3 reads TGTGCCTGCCATAGGAAGGGGACTGGAAACACCATATATTTT.

V is TRBV5-6 and J is TRBJ2-5; TRBD2 is a possible D gene (5 bases). The length of the CDR3 is 13 residues. Germline V lookup: CDR1 SGHDT, CDR2 YYEEEE. V was trimmed by 4 bases and J by 3 bases, leaving 10 bases between them. CDR3 sequence reads: CASSRMREETQYF. CDR3 nucleotides: TGTGCCAGCAGCAGGATGAGGGAAGAGACCCAGTACTTC.

J is TRBJ1-3 and V is TRBV9, with 7 bases identical to TRBD1. The CDR3 consists of 15 residues. The V segment lost 4 bases and the J segment 4 bases; nucleotides outside the gene matches: 8. Germline V gives CDR1 SGDLS, CDR2 YYNGEE. This CDR3 is CASSSRQGGGNTIYF. The DNA of the CDR3 is TGTGCCAGCAGCTCCAGACAGGGTGGGGGAAACACCATATATTTT.

CDR3 coding DNA: TGTGCCATCTCAGAAATGGGTCTAGCCAAAAACATTCAGTACTTC. Its translation is CAISEMGLAKNIQYF. The rearrangement joins TRBV10-3 to TRBJ2-4, with D hard to call. The CDR3 has 15 residues. Deletions cut 8 bases from V and 0 bases from J, with 14 bases between. Germline CDR1 is ENHRY and CDR2 is SYGVKD.

In the case of this clone: Other DNA sequences in this sample translate to the same CDR3. The CDR3 DNA is TGTGCCAGCAGCTACGGGACAAATCAGCCCCAGCATTTT. It encodes CASSYGTNQPQHF. This chain uses TRBV6-6 with TRBJ1-5; D may be TRBD1 (6 bases). This CDR3 is 13 amino acids long. Germline V gene lookup returns CDR1 MNHNY and CDR2 SVGAGI (reference sequence). Between the trimmed V and J ends, which lost 6 bases and 4 bases, there was a span of 10 bases.

The chain employs TRBV7-9 and TRBJ2-7; no firm D call. The V end lost 6 bases, the J end lost 3 bases, and 18 bases lay between the germline ends. Germline assignment: CDR1 SEHNR and CDR2 FQNEAQ (reference sequence). CDR3 length: 15 amino acids. The chain's CDR3 is CASSRTELGYYEQYF. CDR3 DNA sequence: TGTGCCAGCAGTAGGACGGAGCTCGGGTACTACGAGCAGTACTTC.

In its sample, this clone was seen a few times. The rearrangement uses TRBV7-2 and TRBJ2-7; no clear D. Between the trimmed V and J ends, which lost 5 bases and 1 base, there was a span of 15 bases. From germline, CDR1 is SGHTA and CDR2 FQGNSA. The CDR3 runs to 15 residues. The CDR3 DNA is TGTGCCAGCAGCCGGACGTACCTTGAGTCCTACGAGCAGTACTTC. Translating gives CASSRTYLESYEQYF.

The chain recombines TRBV5-1 with TRBJ1-1; D is ambiguous. V lost 1 base, J lost 3 bases, and 7 bases lay in between. CDR3 length: 13 amino acids. Germline V gene sequence: CDR1 SGHRS, CDR2 YFSETQ. The CDR3 nucleotides read TGCGCCAGCAGCTTGAGGCAGTACACTGAAGCTTTCTTT. Protein product: CASSLRQYTEAFF.

The chain is built from TRBV10-3 and TRBJ1-5, with TRBD1 matching over 9 bases. V lost 5 bases to trimming and J lost 7 bases; unmatched junction nucleotides: 3. Germline V gene data show CDR1 as ENHRY and CDR2 as SYGVKD. This CDR3 has 13 residues. CDR3 bases: TGTGCCATCAGTACAGGGGGCAGGCAGCCCCAGCATTTT. Amino acids: CAISTGGRQPQHF.

This clone showed up just a few times. The chain has TRBV5-1 and TRBJ1-3; unclear D gene. V dropped 1 base and J dropped 0 bases, with 2 bases sitting between them. Germline CDR1 SGHRS, CDR2 YFSETQ. The CDR3 is 13 residues long. CDR3 region: CASSLNSGNTIYF. In nucleotides, the CDR3 is TGCGCCAGCAGCTTGAACTCTGGAAACACCATATATTTT.

On this clone: A junction boundary mismatches the germline segment, possibly from a read error. J is TRBJ1-2 and V is TRBV30, with D uncertain. This CDR3 is built from 11 residues. CDR1 is GTSNPN and CDR2 is SVGIG in the germline V gene (reference sequence). CDR3 amino acids: CAWCVHDGYTF. The CDR3 DNA reads TGTGCCTGGTGTGTACACGATGGCTACACCTTC.

This chain links TRBV9 with TRBJ2-2, with TRBD1 matching over 7 bases. The CDR3 contains 15 residues. V was pared by 6 bases and J by 5 bases, with 10 bases of the junction left unmatched. Germline CDR1 and CDR2: SGDLS and YYNGEE. The DNA for the CDR3 is TGTGCCAGCACGAACGACAGGGTTGTAACCGGGGAGCTGTTTTTT. The encoded protein is CASTNDRVVTGELFF.

CDR3 sequence: CASSPTSVESYEQYF. The CDR3 region has the DNA TGTGCCAGCTCACCGACTAGCGTAGAGTCCTACGAGCAGTACTTC. The chain recombines TRBV18 with TRBJ2-7, with 8 positions matching TRBD2. The V and J ends lost 3 bases and 1 base, in that order; junction bases with no gene match: 5. This CDR3 contains 15 residues. The V gene's germline CDR1 is KGHSH and CDR2 LQKENI.

This chain connects TRBV6-6 to TRBJ2-5; 8 bases fit TRBD2. CDR3 length equals 15 residues. J lost 2 bases, V lost 7 bases, and 9 bases had no gene match. Germline loops: CDR1 MNHNY, CDR2 SVGAGI (reference sequence). In DNA, the CDR3 is TGTGCCAGCAACTCAGCGGGGGTGAGGCAAGAGACCCAGTACTTC. Translating it yields CASNSAGVRQETQYF.

This clone was seen a few times. The chain carries TRBV25-1 and TRBJ2-2; D ambiguous. Germline V lookup: CDR1 MGHDK, CDR2 SYGVNS. The CDR3 is made up of 13 amino acids. V was clipped by 2 bases and J by 5 bases, with 6 bases between them. CDR3 DNA sequence: TGTGCCAGCAGTGAAGGGTATACCGGGGAGCTGTTTTTT. Its translation is CASSEGYTGELFF. The full variable domain, with the rest looked up from reference TRBV25-1 and TRBJ2-2, is EADIYQTPRYLVIGTGKKITLECSQTMGHDKMYWYQQDPGMELHLIHYSYGVNSTEKGDLSSESTVSRIRTEHFPLTLESARPSHTSQYLCASSEGYTGELFFGEGSRLTVL.

The CDR3 reads CASSQDVYSGGNEQFF. For the CDR3, the DNA is TGTGCCAGCAGCCAAGATGTGTACAGCGGCGGCAATGAGCAGTTCTTC. The chain uses TRBV4-2 and TRBJ2-1; D perhaps matches TRBD2 (5 bases). Trimming removed 0 bases from V and 6 bases from J, with 15 bases in between. This CDR3 comprises 16 residues. Germline-derived CDR1 and CDR2 are LGHNA and YNFKEQ.

In this sample, this clone turned up once. The chain has TRBV18 and TRBJ2-3, with a weak D call TRBD2 (6 bases). With 3 bases removed from V and 6 bases from J, the gap between germline ends came to 13 bases. Germline values: CDR1 KGHSH, CDR2 LQKENI. The CDR3 covers 14 residues. CDR3 loop: CASSPVTSGDTQYF. The CDR3, as DNA: TGTGCCAGCTCACCTGTGACTAGTGGGGATACGCAGTATTTT. The full variable domain, completed using reference TRBV18 and TRBJ2-3, is NAGVMQNPRHLVRRRGQEARLRCSPMKGHSHVYWYRQLPEEGLKFMVYLQKENIIDESGMPKERFSAEFPKEGPSILRIQQVVRGDSAAYFCASSPVTSGDTQYFGPGTRLTVL.

This chain links TRBV11-2 with TRBJ2-6; no clear D gene. The V end lost 4 bases, the J end lost 0 bases, and 10 bases lay between the germline ends. CDR3 length equals 16 residues. Germline CDR1 SGHAT, CDR2 FQNNGV. In DNA, the CDR3 is TGTGCCAGCAGCTCCCTCGGCGGCTCTGGGGCCAACGTCCTGACTTTC. As protein: CASSSLGGSGANVLTF.

The chain recombines TRBV2 with TRBJ2-1; 11 bases line up with TRBD1. The CDR3 has 15 amino acids. Germline V gives CDR1 SNHLY, CDR2 FYNNEI. After removal of 4 bases from V and 9 bases from J, the junction contained 8 bases not matched to a gene. DNA of the CDR3: TGTGCCAGCAGTGGAAGGGACAGGGGGACCTTTGAGCAGTTCTTC. Its translation: CASSGRDRGTFEQFF.

The gene calls are TRBV7-2 and TRBJ2-1, with 11 bases identical to TRBD1. Per the germline V gene, CDR1 is SGHTA and CDR2 is FQGNSA. This CDR3 spans 15 amino acids. The V and J ends lost 2 bases and 5 bases, in that order; junction bases with no gene match: 2. The CDR3 sequence: CASSLRTGGNNEQFF. The CDR3 nucleotides read TGTGCCAGCAGCTTAAGGACAGGGGGCAACAATGAGCAGTTCTTC.

This clone was seen a few times. V gene TRBV29-1 combines with J gene TRBJ1-1; D is unresolved. In germline, CDR1 is SQVTM, CDR2 ANQGSEA. This CDR3 comprises 12 residues. The V end was cut by 4 bases, the J end by 3 bases, with 9 bases between. In DNA, the CDR3 is TGCAGCGTTGTCGGTATCTACACTGAAGCTTTCTTT. Translated, it gives CSVVGIYTEAFF. Complete variable domain (other parts from reference TRBV29-1 and TRBJ1-1): SAVISQKPSRDICQRGTSLTIQCQVDSQVTMMFWYRQQPGQSLTLIATANQGSEATYESGFVIDKFPISRPNLTFSTLTVSNMSPEDSSIYLCSVVGIYTEAFFGQGTRLTVV.